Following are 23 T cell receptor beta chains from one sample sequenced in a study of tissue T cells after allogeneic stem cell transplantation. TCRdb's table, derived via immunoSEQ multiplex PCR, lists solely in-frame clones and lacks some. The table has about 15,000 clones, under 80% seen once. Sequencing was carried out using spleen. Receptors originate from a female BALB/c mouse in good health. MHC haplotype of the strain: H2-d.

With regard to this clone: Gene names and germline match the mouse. Incomplete CDR3 DNA: TGTGCCAGCGGTGCCACCGGGACAGGGCTCACAGAAGTCTTC. It specifies CASGATGTGLTEVF. The whole CDR3 protein is CASGATGTGLTEVFF. The chain links TRBV13-2 to TRBJ1-1; TRBD1 agrees at 9 bases. Read coverage stops 1 residue before the CDR3 terminus; the germline J gene supplies the remainder. This CDR3 spans 15 amino acids. The germline V gene has CDR1 NNHNN and CDR2 SYGAGS (reference sequence). Germline trimming cut 3 bases from V and 4 bases from J; bases unmatched to any gene: 7.

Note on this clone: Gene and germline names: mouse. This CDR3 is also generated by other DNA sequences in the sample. This CDR3 reads CASSQTANSDYTF. CDR3 DNA, as far as it was read: TGTGCCAGCAGCCAGACAGCAAACTCCGACTACACC. V and J are TRBV2 and TRBJ1-2; D possibly corresponds to TRBD1 (5 bases). The read ends 1 residue shy of where the CDR3 ends; the end is completed using the germline J gene. Deletions cut 3 bases from V and 0 bases from J, with 5 bases between. The CDR3 is 13 amino acids. Germline V gene data show CDR1 as LGHNA and CDR2 as YSYQKL. Variable domain in full (rest from reference TRBV2 and TRBJ1-2): DPKIIQKPKYLVAVTGSEKILICEQYLGHNAMYWYRQSAKKPLEFMFSYSYQKLMDNQTASSRFQPQSSKKNHLDLQITALKPDDSATYFCASSQTANSDYTFGSGTRLLVI.

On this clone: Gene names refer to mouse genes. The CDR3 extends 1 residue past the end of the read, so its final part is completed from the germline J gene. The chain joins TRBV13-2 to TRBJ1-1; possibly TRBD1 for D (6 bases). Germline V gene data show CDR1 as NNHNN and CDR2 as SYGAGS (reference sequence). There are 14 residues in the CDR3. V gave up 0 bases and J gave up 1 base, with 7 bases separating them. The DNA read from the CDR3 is TGTGCCAGCGGTGATGGGGGGGCGAACACAGAAGTCTTC. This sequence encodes CASGDGGANTEVF. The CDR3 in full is CASGDGGANTEVFF.

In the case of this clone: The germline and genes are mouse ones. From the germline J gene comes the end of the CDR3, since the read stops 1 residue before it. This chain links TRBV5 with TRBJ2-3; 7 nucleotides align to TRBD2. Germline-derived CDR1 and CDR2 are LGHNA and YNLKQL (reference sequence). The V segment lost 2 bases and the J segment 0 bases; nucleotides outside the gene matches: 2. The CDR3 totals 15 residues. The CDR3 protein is CASSQTGASAETLYF. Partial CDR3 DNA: TGTGCCAGCAGCCAAACTGGGGCTAGTGCAGAAACGCTGTAT.

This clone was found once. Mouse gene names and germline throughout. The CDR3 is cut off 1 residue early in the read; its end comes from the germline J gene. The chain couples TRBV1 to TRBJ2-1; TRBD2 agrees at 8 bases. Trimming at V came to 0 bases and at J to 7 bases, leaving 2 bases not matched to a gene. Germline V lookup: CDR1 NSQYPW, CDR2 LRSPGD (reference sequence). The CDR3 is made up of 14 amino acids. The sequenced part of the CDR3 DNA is TGCACCTGCAGTGCAGATCCTGGGGGGGCTGAGCAGTTC. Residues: CTCSADPGGAEQF. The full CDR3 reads CTCSADPGGAEQFF.

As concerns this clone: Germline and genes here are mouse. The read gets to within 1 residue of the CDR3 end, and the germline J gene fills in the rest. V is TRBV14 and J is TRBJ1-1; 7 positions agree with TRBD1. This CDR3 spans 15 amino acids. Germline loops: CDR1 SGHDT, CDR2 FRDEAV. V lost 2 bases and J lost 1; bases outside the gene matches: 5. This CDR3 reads CASSLGPGGNTEVFF. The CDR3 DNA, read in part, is TGTGCCAGCAGTTTAGGGCCAGGGGGGAACACAGAAGTCTTC.

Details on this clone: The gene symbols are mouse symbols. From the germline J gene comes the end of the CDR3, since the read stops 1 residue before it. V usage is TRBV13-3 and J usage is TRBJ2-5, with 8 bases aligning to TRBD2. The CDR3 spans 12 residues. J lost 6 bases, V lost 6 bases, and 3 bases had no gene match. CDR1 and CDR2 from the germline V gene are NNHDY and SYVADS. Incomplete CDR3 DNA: TGTGCCAGCAACCACTGGGGGGACACCCAGTAC. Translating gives CASNHWGDTQY. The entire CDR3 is CASNHWGDTQYF.

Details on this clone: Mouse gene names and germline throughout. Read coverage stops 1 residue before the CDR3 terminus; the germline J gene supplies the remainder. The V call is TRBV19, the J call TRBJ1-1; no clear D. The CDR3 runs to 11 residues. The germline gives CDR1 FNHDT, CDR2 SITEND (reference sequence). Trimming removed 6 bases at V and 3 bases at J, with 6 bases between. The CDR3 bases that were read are TGTGCCAGCACTCGGGACACAGAAGTCTTC. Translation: CASTRDTEVF. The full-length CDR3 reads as CASTRDTEVFF.

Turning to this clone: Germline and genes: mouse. CDR3 DNA (partial): TGTGCCAGCACCCCACGACTGGGGGAGGATGAACAGTAC. Protein: CASTPRLGEDEQY. From start to end, the CDR3 is CASTPRLGEDEQYF. This chain joins TRBV19 and TRBJ2-7; 9 bases line up with TRBD2. Read coverage stops 1 residue before the CDR3 terminus; the germline J gene supplies the remainder. J lost 5 bases, V lost 6 bases, and 9 bases had no gene match. CDR1 is FNHDT, CDR2 SITEND, per germline (reference sequence). This CDR3 region has 14 residues.

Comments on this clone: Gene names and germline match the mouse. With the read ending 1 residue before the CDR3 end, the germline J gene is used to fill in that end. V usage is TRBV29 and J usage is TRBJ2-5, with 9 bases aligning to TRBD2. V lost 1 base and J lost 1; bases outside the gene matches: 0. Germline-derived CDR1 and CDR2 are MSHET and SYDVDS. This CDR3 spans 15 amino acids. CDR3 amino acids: CASSLYWGDQDTQYF. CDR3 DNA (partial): TGTGCTAGCAGTTTATACTGGGGGGACCAAGACACCCAGTAC.

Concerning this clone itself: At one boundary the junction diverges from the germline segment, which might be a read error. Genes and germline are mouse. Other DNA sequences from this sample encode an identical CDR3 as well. The DNA read from the CDR3 is TGCGCCAGCAGCCAAGAATCTGGGAGAGAACAGTAC. The encoded protein is CASSQESGREQY. The CDR3 reads in full as CASSQESGREQYF. This chain uses TRBV2 with TRBJ2-7; a possible D gene is TRBD2 (5 bases). The read falls 1 residue short of the CDR3 end, and the missing part is taken from the germline J gene. The CDR3 is 13 residues long. Germline CDR1 and CDR2: LGHNA and YSYQKL.

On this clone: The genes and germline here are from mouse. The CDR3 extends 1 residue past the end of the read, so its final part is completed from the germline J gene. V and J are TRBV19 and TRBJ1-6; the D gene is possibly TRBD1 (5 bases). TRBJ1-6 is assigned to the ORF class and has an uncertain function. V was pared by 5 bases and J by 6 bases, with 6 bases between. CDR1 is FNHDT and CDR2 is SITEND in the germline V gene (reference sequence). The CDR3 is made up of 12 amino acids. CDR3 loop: CASSQGNSPLYF. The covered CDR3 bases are TGTGCCAGCAGCCAGGGTAATTCGCCCCTCTAC.

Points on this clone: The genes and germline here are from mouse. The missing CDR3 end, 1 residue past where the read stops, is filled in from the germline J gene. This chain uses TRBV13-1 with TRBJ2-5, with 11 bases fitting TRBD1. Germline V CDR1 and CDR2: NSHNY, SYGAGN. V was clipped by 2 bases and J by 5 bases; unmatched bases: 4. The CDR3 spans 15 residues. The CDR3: CASSDPGQGGDTQYF. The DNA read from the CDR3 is TGTGCCAGCAGTGACCCGGGACAGGGGGGAGACACCCAGTAC.

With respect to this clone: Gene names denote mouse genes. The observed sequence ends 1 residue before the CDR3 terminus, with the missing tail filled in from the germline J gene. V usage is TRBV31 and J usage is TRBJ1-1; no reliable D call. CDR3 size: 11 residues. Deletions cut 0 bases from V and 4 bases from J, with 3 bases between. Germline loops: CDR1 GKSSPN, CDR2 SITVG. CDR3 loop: CAWSLPTEVFF. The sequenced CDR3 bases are TGTGCCTGGAGTCTCCCCACAGAAGTCTTC.

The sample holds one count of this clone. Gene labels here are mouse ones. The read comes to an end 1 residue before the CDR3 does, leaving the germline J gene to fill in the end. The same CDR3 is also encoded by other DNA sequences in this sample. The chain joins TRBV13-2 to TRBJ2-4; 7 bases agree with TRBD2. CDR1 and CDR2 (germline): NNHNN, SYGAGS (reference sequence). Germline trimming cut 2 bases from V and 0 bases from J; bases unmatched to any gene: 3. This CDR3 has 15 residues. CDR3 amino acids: CASGDGGGSQNTLYF. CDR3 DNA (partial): TGTGCCAGCGGTGACGGGGGGGGAAGTCAAAACACCTTGTAC.

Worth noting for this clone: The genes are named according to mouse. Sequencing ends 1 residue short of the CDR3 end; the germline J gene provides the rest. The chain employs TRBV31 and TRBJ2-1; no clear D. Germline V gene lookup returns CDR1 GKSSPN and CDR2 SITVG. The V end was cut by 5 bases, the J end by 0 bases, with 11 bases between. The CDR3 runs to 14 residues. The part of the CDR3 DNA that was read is TGTGCCTGGGTCAGGACCGATAACTATGCTGAGCAGTTC. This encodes CAWVRTDNYAEQF. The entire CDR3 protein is CAWVRTDNYAEQFF.

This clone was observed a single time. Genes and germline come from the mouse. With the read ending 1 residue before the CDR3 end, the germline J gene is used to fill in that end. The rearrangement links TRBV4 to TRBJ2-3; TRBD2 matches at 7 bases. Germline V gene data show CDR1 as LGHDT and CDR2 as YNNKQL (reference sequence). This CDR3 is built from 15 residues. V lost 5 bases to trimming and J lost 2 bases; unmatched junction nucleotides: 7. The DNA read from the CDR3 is TGTGCCAGCAGCCTCGGACTGGAGTTTGCAGAAACGCTGTAT. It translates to CASSLGLEFAETLY. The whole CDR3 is CASSLGLEFAETLYF.

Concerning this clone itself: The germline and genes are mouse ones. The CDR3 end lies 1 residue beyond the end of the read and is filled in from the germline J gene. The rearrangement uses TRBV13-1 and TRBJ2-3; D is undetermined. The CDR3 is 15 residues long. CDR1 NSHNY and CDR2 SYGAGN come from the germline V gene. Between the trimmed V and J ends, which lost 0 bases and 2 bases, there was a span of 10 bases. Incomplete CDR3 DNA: TGTGCCAGCAGTGATGCCGAGGGATTTGCAGAAACGCTGTAT. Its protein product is CASSDAEGFAETLY. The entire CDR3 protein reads CASSDAEGFAETLYF.

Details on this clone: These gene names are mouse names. The CDR3 sequence: CASSQEQANSDYTF. The sequenced CDR3 bases are TGTGCCAGCAGCCAAGAACAAGCAAACTCCGACTACACC. The gene calls are TRBV2 and TRBJ1-2, with no clear D. The DNA ends 1 residue before the CDR3 does, and the rest of the CDR3 is filled in from the germline J gene. V was pared by 0 bases and J by 0 bases, with 5 bases between. The CDR3 is made up of 14 amino acids. Germline V gene sequence: CDR1 LGHNA, CDR2 YSYQKL.

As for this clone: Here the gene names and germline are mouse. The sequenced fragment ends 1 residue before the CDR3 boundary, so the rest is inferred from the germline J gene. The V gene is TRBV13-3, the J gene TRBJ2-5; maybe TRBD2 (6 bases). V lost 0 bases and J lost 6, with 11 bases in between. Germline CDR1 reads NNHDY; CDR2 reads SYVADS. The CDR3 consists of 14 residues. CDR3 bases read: TGTGCCAGCAGTGATGCCCTGGGGAGGGACACCCAGTAC. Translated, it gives CASSDALGRDTQY. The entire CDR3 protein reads CASSDALGRDTQYF.

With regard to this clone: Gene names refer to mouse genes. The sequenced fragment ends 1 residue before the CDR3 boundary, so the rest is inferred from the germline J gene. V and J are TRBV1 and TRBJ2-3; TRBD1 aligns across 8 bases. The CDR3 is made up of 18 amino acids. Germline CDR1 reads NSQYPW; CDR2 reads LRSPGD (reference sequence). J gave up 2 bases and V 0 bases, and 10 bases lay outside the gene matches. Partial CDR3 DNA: TGCACCTGCAGTGCAGATGTGTCAGGGGGCGCTTTTGCAGAAACGCTGTAT. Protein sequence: CTCSADVSGGAFAETLY. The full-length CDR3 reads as CTCSADVSGGAFAETLYF.

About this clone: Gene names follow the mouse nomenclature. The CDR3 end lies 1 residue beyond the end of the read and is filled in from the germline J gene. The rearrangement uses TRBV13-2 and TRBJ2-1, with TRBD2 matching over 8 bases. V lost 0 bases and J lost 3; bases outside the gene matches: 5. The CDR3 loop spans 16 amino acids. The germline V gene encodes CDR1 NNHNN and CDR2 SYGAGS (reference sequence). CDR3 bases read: TGTGCCAGCGGTGATGCAGCTGGGGGGTCCTATGCTGAGCAGTTC. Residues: CASGDAAGGSYAEQF. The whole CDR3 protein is CASGDAAGGSYAEQFF.

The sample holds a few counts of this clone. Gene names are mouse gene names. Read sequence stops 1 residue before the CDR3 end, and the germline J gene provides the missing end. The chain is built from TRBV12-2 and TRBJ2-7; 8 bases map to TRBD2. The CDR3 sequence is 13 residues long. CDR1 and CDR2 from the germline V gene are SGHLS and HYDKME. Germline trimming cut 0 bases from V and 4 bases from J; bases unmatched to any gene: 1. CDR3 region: CASSLVGGYEQYF. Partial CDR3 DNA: TGTGCCAGCTCTCTCGTGGGGGGGTATGAACAGTAC. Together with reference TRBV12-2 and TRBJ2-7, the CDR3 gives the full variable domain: NSGVVQSPRYIIKGKGERSILKCIPISGHLSVAWYQQTQGQELKFFIQHYDKMERDKGNLPSRFSVQQFDDYHSEMNMSALELEDSAVYFCASSLVGGYEQYFGPGTRLTVL.